A few counts support the clone carrying this TCR beta chain. Its antigen is unidentified. The germline gives CDR1 GTSNPN, CDR2 SVGIG (reference sequence). V gave up 2 bases and J gave up 5 bases; unmatched junction bases: 5. This CDR3 contains 14 residues. TCRdb independently ran MiXCR on the 5' RACE reads; one entry per CDR3 protein. The sample yields around 420,000 distinct CDR3 sequences, roughly 26% seen once. These data come from a study of T-cell memory formation after mild COVID-19. Regarding the study as a whole: A subset of responding clones appeared in pre-infection memory, suggesting cross-reactive memory joined.

The chain couples TRBV30 to TRBJ1-4, with 7 positions matching TRBD1. The sample was PBMCs or a T cell subset sorted from them (not recorded which). The sequence derives from an adult woman who had mild COVID-19 (a few samples of this study predate the infection). Cell type and time point are not known. The CDR3 bases are TGTGCCTGGAGTTCGAGGACAGGAAATGAAAAACTGTTTTTT. This codes for CAWSSRTGNEKLFF.